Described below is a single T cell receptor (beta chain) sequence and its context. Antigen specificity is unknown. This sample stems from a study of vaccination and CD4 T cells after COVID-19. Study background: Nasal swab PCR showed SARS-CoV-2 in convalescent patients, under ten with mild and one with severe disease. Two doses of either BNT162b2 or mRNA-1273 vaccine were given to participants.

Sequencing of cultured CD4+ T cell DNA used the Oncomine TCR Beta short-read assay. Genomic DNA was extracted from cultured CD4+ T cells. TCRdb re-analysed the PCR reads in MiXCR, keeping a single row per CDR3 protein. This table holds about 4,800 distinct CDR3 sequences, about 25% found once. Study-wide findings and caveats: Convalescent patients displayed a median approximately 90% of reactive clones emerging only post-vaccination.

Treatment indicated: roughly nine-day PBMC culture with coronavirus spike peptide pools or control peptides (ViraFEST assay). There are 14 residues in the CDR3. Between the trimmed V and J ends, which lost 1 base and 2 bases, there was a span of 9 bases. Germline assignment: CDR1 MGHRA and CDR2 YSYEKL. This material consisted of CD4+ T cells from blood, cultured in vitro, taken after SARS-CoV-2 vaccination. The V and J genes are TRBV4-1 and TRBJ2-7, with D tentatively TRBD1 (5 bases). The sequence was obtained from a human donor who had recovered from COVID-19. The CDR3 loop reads CASSQVGVTYEQYF. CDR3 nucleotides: TGCGCCAGCAGCCAAGTAGGGGTTACCTACGAGCAGTACTTC.